Listed below are T cell receptor beta chains from one sample, sequenced in a study of blood T cell repertoires in COVID-19. Assay: immunoSEQ multiplex PCR; the TCRdb copy retains only in-frame clones and omits some. This sample carries over 100,000 clones, approximately 88% of them seen once, and the ten largest clones take 10%. The sequenced sample consisted of peripheral blood. Receptors were obtained from a man in his forties or fifties with acute or convalescent COVID-19. The CDR3 runs from the conserved cysteine through the conserved F or W. Each record gives: J gene, V gene, clone size, D gene, CDR3 DNA, CDR3 protein. A D gene is named only where the DNA matches it firmly. The size field is filled for only some rows; it gives once, few, many or a size class.

TRBJ1-2 TRBV6-5 - TRBD1 TGTGCCAGCACTCTGACAGGGGATAACTATGGCTACACCTTC CASTLTGDNYGYTF
TRBJ2-7 TRBV27 few TRBD1 TGTGCCAGCAGCAAGGACAGGGGGTACGAGCAGTACTTC CASSKDRGYEQYF
TRBJ2-7 TRBV27 - - TGTGCCAGCAGTCGCGGGTTGAGGACAGCGCCCTACGAGCAGTACTTC CASSRGLRTAPYEQYF
TRBJ2-7 TRBV28 few TRBD1 TGTGCCAGCAGTTTGACAGGGGAGTACGAGCAGTACTTC CASSLTGEYEQYF
TRBJ2-3 TRBV18 - - TGTGCCAGCTCACCAGCGGAAGATACGCAGTATTTT CASSPAEDTQYF
TRBJ1-2 TRBV7-9 - - TGTGCCAGCAGCAACCGGGACTATTATGGCTACACCTTC CASSNRDYYGYTF
TRBJ1-5 TRBV3-1/TRBV3-2 - TRBD1 TGTGCCAGCAGCCAAGGGACAGGGACCCAGCCCCAGCATTTT CASSQGTGTQPQHF
TRBJ1-1 TRBV29-1 - - TGCAGCGTGTCTCGGGGGAACACTGAAGCTTTCTTT CSVSRGNTEAFF
TRBJ2-2 TRBV5-4 - TRBD2 TGTGCCAGCAGCTTGACTAGCGGGTTGAACACCGGGGAGCTGTTTTTT CASSLTSGLNTGELFF
TRBJ1-4 TRBV28 - - TGTGCCAGCACTAACGGTGCAACTAATGAAAAACTGTTTTTT CASTNGATNEKLFF
TRBJ1-6 TRBV18 few - TGTGCCAGCTCACCCTGGGCCTCTTCCTATAATTCACCCCTCCACTTT CASSPWASSYNSPLHF
TRBJ1-2 TRBV18 - TRBD1 TGTGCCAGCTCTAGGGGACAGCGCTATGGCTACACCTTC CASSRGQRYGYTF
TRBJ2-5 TRBV27 - - TGTGCCAGCAGTCTGTCGAGGGCCTCAGCGGCTAGGGAGACCCAGTACTTC CASSLSRASAARETQYF
TRBJ1-2 TRBV15 - - TGTGCCACCAGCAGAATGATAGCTAACTATGGCTACACCTTC CATSRMIANYGYTF
TRBJ2-7 TRBV10-3 once - TGTGCCATCTCCGCTACGCGGGGTTACGAGCAGTACTTC CAISATRGYEQYF
TRBJ1-1 TRBV2 - - TGTGCCAGCAGTGAACAGACATTGAACACTGAAGCTTTCTTT CASSEQTLNTEAFF
TRBJ2-7 TRBV11-3 - - TGTGCCAGCAGCTACGGGGGCTCCTACGAGCAGTACTTC CASSYGGSYEQYF
TRBJ2-6 TRBV6-5 - - TGTGCCAGCAGGAGGGAATTCTCTGGGGCCAACGTCCTGACTTTC CASRREFSGANVLTF
TRBJ2-6 TRBV19 - TRBD1 TGTGCCAGTAGTAAGGGACAGCCTTACTTCTCTGGGGCCAACGTCCTGACTTTC CASSKGQPYFSGANVLTF
TRBJ1-2 TRBV6-5 - TRBD1 TGTGCCAGCAGTACAGGGGGCGGGGGCTATGGCTACACCTTC CASSTGGGGYGYTF
TRBJ1-6 TRBV16 - - TGTGCCAGCAGCGCCCGGAGCCCAGCAAATTCACCCCTCCACTTT CASSARSPANSPLHF
TRBJ1-3 TRBV2 - TRBD1 TGTGCCAGCAGAAAAACCCAGGGGGCCGGCGGAAACACCATATATTTT CASRKTQGAGGNTIYF
TRBJ2-1 TRBV15 - TRBD2 TGTGCCACCAGCAATACCGGGACTAGCGGTTGGGGGCAGTTCTTC CATSNTGTSGWGQFF
TRBJ1-6 TRBV11-2 - TRBD1 TGTGCCAGCAGCCGGACAGGGAGAGGGTCACCCCTCCACTTT CASSRTGRGSPLHF
TRBJ1-3 TRBV5-6 - - TGTGCCAGCAGCTTAGACAGGACGAAAGGAAACACCATATATTTT CASSLDRTKGNTIYF
TRBJ2-2 TRBV11-2 - - TGTGCCAGCGGTAGCGTTTACACCGGGGAGCTGTTTTTT CASGSVYTGELFF
TRBJ2-2 TRBV5-4 - TRBD1 TGTGCCAGCAGCTTGGACAGGGGGTCCGGGGAGCTGTTTTTT CASSLDRGSGELFF
TRBJ2-2 TRBV7-7 - TRBD1 TGTGCTAGCAGCCTGGACAGGGCGTTGACCGGGGAGCTGTTTTTT CASSLDRALTGELFF
TRBJ2-7 TRBV27 once TRBD2 TGTGCCAGCAGGACCAGCGGGGGGGCCTCCTACGAGCAGTACTTC CASRTSGGASYEQYF
TRBJ1-2 TRBV27 - - TGTGCCAGCAGTTTGAGACGGGGAACTAACTATGGCTACACCTTC CASSLRRGTNYGYTF
TRBJ1-4 TRBV6-1 - - TGTGCCAGCAGTGAATTTGCGTCAGGGTGGCAGACTAATGAAAAACTGTTTTTT CASSEFASGWQTNEKLFF
TRBJ2-7 TRBV18 - TRBD1 TGTGCCAGCTCATCAGGGGGCTACGAGCAGTACTTC CASSSGGYEQYF
TRBJ1-4 TRBV6-6 - - TGTGCCGCGTCCTACTGGGGGGGGCAGACTAATGAAAAACTGTTTTTT CAASYWGGQTNEKLFF
TRBJ1-1 TRBV7-6 - TRBD1 TGTGCCAGCAGCGTTACCGGGACAGGGAACACTGAAGCTTTCTTT CASSVTGTGNTEAFF
TRBJ2-7 TRBV5-1 - - TGCGCCAGCAGCTTGGGCGGCCGGGGAGGCCGGGGCGAGCAGTACTTC CASSLGGRGGRGEQYF
TRBJ2-2 TRBV5-4 - TRBD1 TGTGCCAGCAGCTTGGGGACAGGGTGGGAGCTGTTTTTT CASSLGTGWELFF
TRBJ1-3 TRBV7-2 once - TGTGCCAGCAGCTTATACACCCTAGGAAACTCTGGAAACACCATATATTTT CASSLYTLGNSGNTIYF
TRBJ2-2 TRBV11-2 - - TGTGCCAGCAGCTTGCGGGTAGGGGGTTACGGGGAGCTGTTTTTT CASSLRVGGYGELFF
TRBJ2-7 TRBV18 - - TGTGCCAGCTCACCCAACAGGGCAAGTCTGGAGCAGTACTTC CASSPNRASLEQYF
TRBJ1-2 TRBV6-5 - - TGTGCCAGCAGGGACAAGCCCCACAACTATGGCTACACCTTC CASRDKPHNYGYTF
TRBJ2-3 TRBV10-1 - TRBD1 TGCGCCAGCAGTGAGGCAGGGGGACGCACAGATACGCAGTATTTT CASSEAGGRTDTQYF
TRBJ1-2 TRBV19 - TRBD1 TGTGCCAGTAGTATTAGACAGGGAATTAACTATGGCTACACCTTC CASSIRQGINYGYTF
TRBJ2-7 TRBV14 - - TGTGCCAGCAGCCCAATCGTGAGATCCTACGAGCAGTACTTC CASSPIVRSYEQYF
TRBJ2-1 TRBV3-1/TRBV3-2 - TRBD1 TGTGCCAGCAGCCGAACACGGACAGGGGGCTCCTACAATGAGCAGTTCTTC CASSRTRTGGSYNEQFF
TRBJ1-1 TRBV6-6 - - TGTGCCAGCAGTTACTCGAGAGGAAAGAACACTGAAGCTTTCTTT CASSYSRGKNTEAFF
TRBJ1-1 TRBV2 - TRBD1 TGTGCCAGCAGTAACGGACAGGGAGTAACTGAAGCTTTCTTT CASSNGQGVTEAFF
TRBJ2-7 TRBV9 - - TGTGCCAGCAGCCCCAGACAGGATTCCTACGAGCAGTACTTC CASSPRQDSYEQYF
TRBJ1-1 TRBV19 - TRBD1 TGTGCCAGTAGTGTCACAGGGGGAGGCACTGAAGCTTTCTTT CASSVTGGGTEAFF
TRBJ1-1 TRBV5-1 - - TGCGCCAGCCGTGAGAGGAACACTGAAGCTTTCTTT CASRERNTEAFF